The TCR beta chain under discussion was sequenced for a study of OX40 agonist ivuxolimab in advanced cancers. The data were produced by immunoSEQ multiplex PCR, yet TCRdb's version contains in-frame clones alone and is incomplete. Among around 95,000 clones listed, around 94% were seen once. CDR1 is MNHNY and CDR2 is SVGAGI in the germline V gene (reference sequence). There are 13 residues in the CDR3. V trimming: 5 bases; J trimming: 10 bases; junction bases outside the gene matches: 8. The rearrangement joins TRBV6-6 to TRBJ2-1, with TRBD1 identical over 7 bases. This clonotype was sampled from an adult with an advanced solid tumor such as melanoma, head and neck, liver or kidney cancer. Sequencing used CD4+ or CD8+ T cells sorted from blood, obtained in a trial of the OX40 agonist ivuxolimab. DNA of the CDR3: TGTGCCAGCAGTAAACCCACAGGGGTAGAGCAGTTCTTC. Translated: CASSKPTGVEQFF.